This entry concerns a single T cell receptor (beta chain). Its antigen is as yet unknown. The entry originates in a study of shared clonotypes between healthy human individuals. Study context: There were three CD4 naive, three CD4 memory, two CD8 naive and one CD8 memory plates per donor.

Points from the study as a whole: Non-shared clonotypes had lower generation probabilities than those shared by all four donors.

J lost 11 bases, V lost 0 bases, and 10 bases had no gene match. In germline, CDR1 is SGHRS, CDR2 YFSETQ. The CDR3 totals 15 residues. The study ran the assay at deep level. Produced via immunoSEQ multiplex PCR; TCRdb's table is partial and in-frame only. Of around 2.5 million clones detected, more than 85% appear once; the ten largest clones hold 0.35% to 0.45%. The clonotype comes from a young man in good health. Some clones in this sample may be carry-over from other donors' samples. Source material: naive CD4+ T cells from PBMCs. Subset meaning: CD45RA+ positively selected. The rearrangement uses TRBV5-1 and TRBJ2-7, with 11 nucleotides matching TRBD2. The CDR3 DNA sequence: TGCGCCAGCAGCTTGGGACTAGCGGGACTCCCAGAGAAGTACTTC. Translating it yields CASSLGLAGLPEKYF.